The 30 T cell receptor beta chains reported below all come from one sample, sequenced in a study of cytomegalovirus exposure and HLA in healthy donors. PCR amplification relied on 60 Vbeta primers (plus 13 Jbeta primers). Here immunoSEQ multiplex PCR was the method, and the copy in TCRdb shows in-frame clones only, minus some. The profile shows 150,000 or so clones, around 73% of them singletons. Sample: PBMCs. The source is a female donor in good health and CMV-seronegative.

The chain recombines TRBV18 with TRBJ2-7, with no clear D. CDR1 and CDR2 (germline): KGHSH, LQKENI. V lost 5 bases and J lost 1, with 9 bases in between. This CDR3 has 13 residues. The CDR3 DNA sequence: TGTGCCAGCTCATCGACTCTTTCCTACGAGCAGTACTTC. Its protein is CASSSTLSYEQYF.

The V call is TRBV27, the J call TRBJ2-5; TRBD2 might be the D (6 bases). This CDR3 is built from 14 residues. Trimming pared 4 bases from V and 4 bases from J, leaving 13 bases between. Germline CDR1 is MNHEY and CDR2 is SMNVEV (reference sequence). This chain's CDR3 is CASSSSVWGETQYF. The CDR3 DNA follows: TGTGCCAGCAGTTCTAGCGTTTGGGGAGAGACCCAGTACTTC.

This clone came up once. V is TRBV19 and J is TRBJ1-1; perhaps TRBD1 as D (5 bases). Germline-derived CDR1 and CDR2 are LNHDA and SQIVND (reference sequence). Trimming cost V 6 bases and J 4 bases, with 21 bases left between them. CDR3 length: 16 residues. CDR3 residues: CASSDIGDHGGTEAFF. CDR3 nucleotide sequence: TGTGCCAGTAGCGATATCGGTGATCACGGGGGCACTGAAGCTTTCTTT.

This clone was recorded once. CDR3: CASILAGVTYNEQFF. The CDR3 DNA sequence: TGCGCCAGCATCCTAGCGGGAGTGACCTACAATGAGCAGTTCTTC. The chain combines TRBV4-1 with TRBJ2-1, with 10 bases fitting TRBD2. Germline CDR1 reads MGHRA; CDR2 reads YSYEKL. V shed 7 bases, J shed 2 bases, and the junction held 5 bases outside the gene matches. The CDR3 is made up of 15 amino acids.

The chain combines TRBV11-2 with TRBJ1-5; maybe TRBD1 (5 bases). Trimming took off 1 base at V and 6 bases at J, with 10 bases between the two ends. CDR1 SGHAT and CDR2 FQNNGV come from the germline V gene. CDR3 size: 14 residues. CDR3 in DNA: TGTGCCAGCAGCTTAGGGGGGGGGAGTCAGCCCCAGCATTTT. Protein product: CASSLGGGSQPQHF.

This chain connects TRBV21-1 to TRBJ2-7; the D call TRBD1 from the table was never checked on the DNA. TRBV21-1 is given as a pseudogene. The CDR3 extends over 18 amino acids. The CDR3, as DNA: TGTGCCAGCAGCAAAGCGCTAAGCCCGGACAGGGGAATACACGAGCAGTACTTC. It is translated as CASSKALSPDRGIHEQYF.

The gene calls are TRBV11-1 and TRBJ2-1; D possibly corresponds to TRBD2 (6 bases). The CDR3 length is 15 residues. V lost 0 bases to trimming and J lost 5 bases, with 11 bases between them. Germline V gene data show CDR1 as SGHAT and CDR2 as FQDESV (reference sequence). In nucleotides, the CDR3 is TGTGCCAGCAGCTTAGCGGGAGGACCCAACAATGAGCAGTTCTTC. Its translation: CASSLAGGPNNEQFF.

This clone has a single count. CDR3 in amino acids: CASSETGEQFF. The CDR3 coding sequence is TGTGCCAGCAGTGAGACAGGGGAGCAGTTCTTC. The chain couples TRBV2 to TRBJ2-1; 7 nucleotides agree with TRBD1. V trimming: 3 bases; J trimming: 10 bases; junction bases outside the gene matches: 0. The CDR3 contains 11 residues. CDR1 is SNHLY, CDR2 FYNNEI, per germline. Full variable domain (rest looked up from reference TRBV2 and TRBJ2-1): EPEVTQTPSHQVTQMGQEVILRCVPISNHLYFYWYRQILGQKVEFLVSFYNNEISEKSEIFDDQFSVERPDGSNFTLKIRSTKLEDSAMYFCASSETGEQFFGPGTRLTVL.

This clone was detected a few times. The chain uses TRBV7-8 and TRBJ2-1; 11 nucleotides line up with TRBD2. The CDR3 is 18 amino acids. The germline gives CDR1 SGHVS, CDR2 FQNEAQ. After removal of 5 bases from V and 1 base from J, the junction contained 10 bases not matched to a gene. This CDR3 reads CASSIRLAGRASYNEQFF. CDR3 coding DNA: TGTGCCAGCAGCATCCGACTAGCGGGAAGGGCGTCCTACAATGAGCAGTTCTTC.

CDR3 in amino acids: CASSFKREGTDTQYF. In nucleotides, the CDR3 is TGTGCCAGCAGTTTTAAGCGGGAGGGCACAGATACGCAGTATTTT. This chain uses TRBV27 with TRBJ2-3, with 9 bases identical to TRBD2. After removal of 3 bases from V and 1 base from J, the junction contained 2 bases not matched to a gene. The CDR3 sequence is 15 residues long. In germline, CDR1 is MNHEY, CDR2 SMNVEV (reference sequence).

The chain combines TRBV28 with TRBJ2-7; 7 nucleotides align to TRBD1. J lost 4 bases, V lost 6 bases, and 9 bases had no gene match. The CDR3 has 14 amino acids. Germline V gene lookup returns CDR1 MDHEN and CDR2 SYDVKM. As DNA, the CDR3 is TGTGCCAGCAGGCGCCGGGACAGCCCTTACGAGCAGTACTTC. It is translated as CASRRRDSPYEQYF.

V and J are TRBV28 and TRBJ2-5, with TRBD1 identical over 7 bases. Trimming cost V 8 bases and J 3 bases; bases outside gene matches: 6. The CDR3 spans 13 residues. Germline V gene data show CDR1 as MDHEN and CDR2 as SYDVKM. CDR3 in amino acids: CASGQTGKETQYF. In DNA, the CDR3 is TGTGCCAGCGGTCAGACAGGGAAAGAGACCCAGTACTTC.

This clone showed up just a few times. V and J are TRBV6-5 and TRBJ1-1; a weak D match, TRBD1 (5 bases). V gave up 4 bases and J gave up 1 base, with 13 bases separating them. The CDR3 has 15 amino acids. From germline, CDR1 is MNHEY and CDR2 SVGAGI. The CDR3 nucleotides are TGTGCCAGCAGTTCCAGGGAGGGGCAGAACACTGAAGCTTTCTTT. Translated: CASSSREGQNTEAFF.

This clone has just a few counts. V usage is TRBV25-1 and J usage is TRBJ1-5, with TRBD1 matching over 7 bases. The CDR3 has 14 amino acids. The J segment lost 4 bases and the V segment lost 1 base, leaving 1 base of the junction unmatched. Germline assignment: CDR1 MGHDK and CDR2 SYGVNS. CDR3 nucleotides: TGTGCCAGCAGTGAATCCAGGGGGAATCAGCCCCAGCATTTT. It specifies CASSESRGNQPQHF. The complete variable domain, with remaining parts taken from reference TRBV25-1 and TRBJ1-5, reads EADIYQTPRYLVIGTGKKITLECSQTMGHDKMYWYQQDPGMELHLIHYSYGVNSTEKGDLSSESTVSRIRTEHFPLTLESARPSHTSQYLCASSESRGNQPQHFGDGTRLSIL.

The CDR3 DNA sequence: TGTGCCAGCAGTTTATTGGACAGGGGGCTTGCGGAGACCCAGTACTTC. This gives the protein CASSLLDRGLAETQYF. This chain links TRBV28 with TRBJ2-5, with 11 positions matching TRBD1. The V gene's germline CDR1 is MDHEN and CDR2 SYDVKM. V trimming: 1 base; J trimming: 5 bases; junction bases outside the gene matches: 6. The CDR3 spans 16 residues.

This rearrangement joins TRBV20-1 to TRBJ2-5; TRBD1 might be the D (5 bases). CDR1 and CDR2 (germline): DFQATT, SNEGSKA (reference sequence). The CDR3 length is 11 residues. Between the trimmed V and J ends, which lost 5 bases and 5 bases, there was a span of 9 bases. CDR3 sequence: CSAPTGETQYF. In nucleotides, the CDR3 is TGCAGTGCTCCAACAGGCGAGACCCAGTACTTC.

This clone has just one count. CDR3 in DNA: TGTGCCAGCAGCAAACAGGGAAGTTGGGCTGAAGCTTTCTTT. Translation: CASSKQGSWAEAFF. The rearrangement uses TRBV7-2 and TRBJ1-1; the D gene is possibly TRBD1 (6 bases). V was trimmed by 5 bases and J by 6 bases, leaving 16 bases between them. The germline gives CDR1 SGHTA, CDR2 FQGNSA. This CDR3 comprises 14 residues. The complete variable domain, with remaining parts taken from reference TRBV7-2 and TRBJ1-1, reads GAGVSQSPSNKVTEKGKDVELRCDPISGHTALYWYRQSLGQGLEFLIYFQGNSAPDKSGLPSDRFSAERTGGSVSTLTIQRTQQEDSAVYLCASSKQGSWAEAFFGQGTRLTVV.

The CDR3 region is CASSPWGGTGAREQYF. DNA for the CDR3: TGTGCCAGCAGCCCTTGGGGCGGGACAGGGGCGCGAGAGCAGTACTTC. The genes are TRBV7-6 and TRBJ2-7; 10 bases agree with TRBD1. Per the germline V gene, CDR1 is SGHVS and CDR2 is FNYEAQ. This CDR3 has 16 residues. V trimming: 5 bases; J trimming: 7 bases; junction bases outside the gene matches: 14.

The chain combines TRBV2 with TRBJ2-1; 10 bases are shared with TRBD2. Germline V gene sequence: CDR1 SNHLY, CDR2 FYNNEI. The V gene end was trimmed by 6 bases and the J gene end by 5 bases; junction bases not matched to a gene: 4. The CDR3 loop spans 14 amino acids. The CDR3 bases are TGTGCCAGCAGGCGGACTAGCGGAAACAATGAGCAGTTCTTC. It codes for CASRRTSGNNEQFF.

This clone appeared a few times. The chain uses TRBV28 and TRBJ2-1, with TRBD1 as a possible D gene (5 bases). The germline CDR1 and CDR2 sequences are MDHEN and SYDVKM. This CDR3 region has 14 residues. Trimming took 6 bases from V and 6 from J, leaving 15 bases between them. As DNA, the CDR3 is TGTGCCAGCAGACCCCGTACAGGAACCAATGAGCAGTTCTTC. Protein product: CASRPRTGTNEQFF. The complete variable domain, with remaining parts taken from reference TRBV28 and TRBJ2-1, reads DVKVTQSSRYLVKRTGEKVFLECVQDMDHENMFWYRQDPGLGLRLIYFSYDVKMKEKGDIPEGYSVSREKKERFSLILESASTNQTSMYLCASRPRTGTNEQFFGPGTRLTVL.

This clone was recorded a few times. The rearrangement joins TRBV18 to TRBJ2-6; unclear D gene. V lost 3 bases to trimming and J lost 1 base, with 13 bases between them. Germline-derived CDR1 and CDR2 are KGHSH and LQKENI. The CDR3 spans 17 residues. DNA of the CDR3: TGTGCCAGCTCACCCTCCTACGCGAGTTCTGGGGCCAACGTCCTGACTTTC. Amino acid sequence: CASSPSYASSGANVLTF.

V and J are TRBV27 and TRBJ2-2; D is ambiguous. V was cut by 6 bases and J by 8 bases, with 10 bases left in between. Germline CDR1 is MNHEY and CDR2 is SMNVEV (reference sequence). The CDR3 totals 12 residues. In DNA form, the CDR3 reads TGTGCCAGCAGCTCCCCTTTGGGGGAGCTGTTTTTT. Residues: CASSSPLGELFF.

This sequence joins TRBV2 and TRBJ1-1; D may be TRBD1 (6 bases). CDR3 length: 14 residues. V dropped 0 bases and J dropped 3 bases, with 8 bases sitting between them. The germline gives CDR1 SNHLY, CDR2 FYNNEI. This chain's CDR3 is CASSEAGGYTEAFF. The CDR3 nucleotides are TGTGCCAGCAGTGAAGCAGGGGGTTACACTGAAGCTTTCTTT.

This clone was seen a single time. V and J are TRBV5-1 and TRBJ2-5; 13 positions match TRBD2. The V gene end was trimmed by 0 bases and the J gene end by 5 bases; junction bases not matched to a gene: 7. This CDR3 has 17 amino acids. The V gene's germline CDR1 is SGHRS and CDR2 YFSETQ. CDR3 sequence (DNA): TGCGCCAGCAGCTTGGGGACTAGCGGGAGTAAAAGGGAGACCCAGTACTTC. Amino acid sequence: CASSLGTSGSKRETQYF.

The chain recombines TRBV7-8 with TRBJ1-5; unclear D gene. The germline V gene has CDR1 SGHVS and CDR2 FQNEAQ. Trimming removed 4 bases at V and 4 bases at J, with 14 bases between. The CDR3 consists of 15 residues. The CDR3 sequence: CASSYSREPNQPQHF. The CDR3 nucleotides read TGTGCCAGCAGCTATTCGAGGGAACCAAATCAGCCCCAGCATTTT.

Details on this clone: The same CDR3 is also encoded by other DNA sequences in this sample. This chain links TRBV5-6 with TRBJ2-7, with D tentatively TRBD2 (6 bases). In germline, CDR1 is SGHDT, CDR2 YYEEEE. The CDR3 length is 14 residues. V lost 4 bases to trimming and J lost 2 bases, with 13 bases between them. CDR3: CASSEGLAAYEQYF. The CDR3 DNA is TGTGCCAGCAGCGAGGGACTGGCGGCCTACGAGCAGTACTTC.

This clone was seen more than once but under ten times. The chain joins TRBV7-9 to TRBJ2-3; the D is unclear. Germline CDR1 reads SEHNR; CDR2 reads FQNEAQ (reference sequence). V lost 4 bases, J lost 6 bases, and 8 bases lay in between. The CDR3 sequence is 12 residues long. The CDR3 nucleotides are TGTGCCAGCAGCTCCCCTACGGATACGCAGTATTTT. It translates to CASSSPTDTQYF.

This chain connects TRBV4-2 to TRBJ1-2; D possibly corresponds to TRBD1 (5 bases). Germline CDR1 is LGHNA and CDR2 is YNFKEQ. The V and J ends lost 0 bases and 3 bases respectively, with 14 bases between them. The CDR3 is 16 amino acids. DNA of the CDR3: TGTGCCAGCAGCCAAGATCAGGCACAGGCAGACTATGGCTACACCTTC. It codes for CASSQDQAQADYGYTF.

The J gene is TRBJ1-2, the V gene TRBV27; weak D call: TRBD1 (5 bases). V shed 7 bases and J shed 4 bases, with 10 bases lying between them. The CDR3 loop spans 12 amino acids. CDR1 is MNHEY and CDR2 is SMNVEV in the germline V gene (reference sequence). The CDR3 here is CASKGLSYGYTF. DNA of the CDR3: TGTGCCAGCAAGGGACTGAGCTATGGCTACACCTTC.

The rearrangement links TRBV28 to TRBJ2-3; tentatively, D is TRBD1 (6 bases). V was shortened by 7 bases and J by 5 bases, with 16 bases between the two germline ends. The CDR3 is made up of 14 amino acids. Germline V CDR1 and CDR2: MDHEN, SYDVKM. CDR3 in amino acids: CASIESRGKDTQYF. In nucleotides, the CDR3 is TGTGCCAGCATCGAGAGCAGGGGAAAAGATACGCAGTATTTT. Complete variable domain (other parts from reference TRBV28 and TRBJ2-3): DVKVTQSSRYLVKRTGEKVFLECVQDMDHENMFWYRQDPGLGLRLIYFSYDVKMKEKGDIPEGYSVSREKKERFSLILESASTNQTSMYLCASIESRGKDTQYFGPGTRLTVL.